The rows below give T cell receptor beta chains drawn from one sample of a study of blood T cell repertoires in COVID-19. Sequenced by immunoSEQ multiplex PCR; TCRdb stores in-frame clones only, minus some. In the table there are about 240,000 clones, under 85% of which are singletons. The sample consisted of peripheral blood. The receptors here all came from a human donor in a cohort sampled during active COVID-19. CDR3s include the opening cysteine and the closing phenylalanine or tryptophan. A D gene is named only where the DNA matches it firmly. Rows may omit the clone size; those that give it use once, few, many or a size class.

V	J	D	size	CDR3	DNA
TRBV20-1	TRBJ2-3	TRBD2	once	CSASPRERGSTDTQYF	TGCAGTGCTAGTCCCAGGGAGCGGGGGAGCACAGATACGCAGTATTTT
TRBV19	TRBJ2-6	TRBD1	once	CASSTPGQVHSGANVLTF	TGTGCCAGTAGTACACCGGGACAGGTCCATTCTGGGGCCAACGTCCTGACTTTC
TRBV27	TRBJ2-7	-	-	CASSRLFGGGPREQYF	TGTGCCAGCAGTCGCCTGTTTGGAGGGGGCCCAAGAGAGCAGTACTTC
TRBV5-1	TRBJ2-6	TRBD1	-	CASSRTGQSSGANVLTF	TGCGCCAGCAGCCGTACGGGACAGAGCTCTGGGGCCAACGTCCTGACTTTC
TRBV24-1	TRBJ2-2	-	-	CATSDHHGTGELFF	TGTGCCACCAGTGACCACCACGGGACCGGGGAGCTGTTTTTT
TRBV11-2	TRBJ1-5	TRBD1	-	CASSSESKSDRGGRQPQHF	TGTGCCAGCAGCTCAGAATCGAAATCAGACAGGGGTGGCCGTCAGCCCCAGCATTTT
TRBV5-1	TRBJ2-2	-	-	CASSLRGGTGELFF	TGCGCCAGCAGCCTAAGAGGCGGGACCGGGGAGCTGTTTTTT
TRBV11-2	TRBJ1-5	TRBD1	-	CASSLGTGSNQPQHF	TGTGCCAGCAGCTTGGGGACAGGGAGTAATCAGCCCCAGCATTTT
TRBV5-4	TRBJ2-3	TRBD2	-	CASSPASGRGADTQYF	TGTGCCAGCAGCCCTGCAAGCGGGAGAGGTGCAGATACGCAGTATTTT
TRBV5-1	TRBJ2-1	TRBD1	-	CASSFGQGGNEQFF	TGCGCCAGCAGCTTCGGACAGGGTGGGAATGAGCAGTTCTTC